The clone carrying this TCR beta chain came up many times. Regarding time point: newly diagnosed GD, antithyroid drugs for less than 3 months. There was RNA extracted from PBMCs, and the TCR library was made from it. The data were obtained in a study of regulatory T cells in long-lasting Graves disease. Building the TCR beta libraries relied on iRepertoire HTBI primers, and CDR3 regions underwent Arm-PCR. One entry per CDR3 protein, called by TCRdb with MiXCR from the multiplex PCR reads. The profile covers more than 450,000 distinct CDR3 sequences, with about a sixth appearing a single time and about 12% taken by the ten largest. This CDR3 region has 14 residues. V gave up 3 bases and J gave up 5 bases; unmatched junction bases: 4. Germline V gene sequence: CDR1 SNHLY, CDR2 FYNNEI. The same data also contributed to another study, on T cells in Graves' hyperthyroidism and ophthalmopathy.

The material sequenced was peripheral blood mononuclear cells (PBMCs), taken at new diagnosis, from a patient treated with antithyroid drugs. The sequence came from a middle-aged man with Graves disease. The chain recombines TRBV2 with TRBJ2-1; 7 nucleotides match TRBD2. The CDR3 loop reads CASSEGGPDNEQFF. As DNA, the CDR3 is TGTGCCAGCAGTGAGGGAGGGCCGGACAATGAGCAGTTCTTC.